A selection of T cell receptor beta chains follows, all from one sample in a study of blood T cell repertoires in COVID-19. Clones were read by immunoSEQ multiplex PCR, and TCRdb kept only the in-frame ones, dropping some. The sample carries roughly 78,000 clones, roughly 88% recorded once. What was sequenced was peripheral blood. These receptors originate from a man aged 45-60 years with acute or convalescent COVID-19. The CDR3 runs from the conserved cysteine through the conserved F or W. A D gene is named only where the DNA matches it firmly. Clone size is given for some rows only: seen once, a few or many times, or a class if the clone is expanded.

TRBJ1-1	TRBD1	TRBV27	14	.	CASRHTGVSTEAFF	TGTGCCAGCAGACATACAGGGGTTTCCACTGAAGCTTTCTTT
TRBJ2-3	.	TRBV27	11	.	CASSISDTQYF	TGTGCCAGCTCTATTTCAGATACGCAGTATTTT
TRBJ1-4	TRBD1	TRBV30	15	.	CAWKPGQGSYEKLFF	TGTGCCTGGAAACCGGGACAGGGATCCTATGAAAAACTGTTTTTT
TRBJ2-3	.	TRBV19	14	.	CASSTPLEGPTQYF	TGTGCCAGTAGTACTCCCCTGGAGGGGCCTACGCAGTATTTT
TRBJ1-5	.	TRBV6-2/TRBV6-3	12	.	CASSYTTSTQHF	TGTGCCAGCAGTTACACCACTTCGACCCAGCATTTT
TRBJ1-1	TRBD1	TRBV6-5	15	.	CASIPGTGLNTEAFF	TGTGCCAGCATACCCGGGACAGGCTTGAACACTGAAGCTTTCTTT
TRBJ1-3	.	TRBV29-1	12	.	CSVEENANTIYF	TGCAGCGTTGAAGAAAATGCGAACACCATATATTTT
TRBJ1-2	TRBD1	TRBV5-1	13	.	CASSQGQSYGYTF	TGCGCCAGCAGCCAGGGACAGAGCTATGGCTACACCTTC
TRBJ1-1	.	TRBV7-9	15	.	CASSSPYPVNTEAFF	TGTGCCAGCAGCTCCCCTTACCCGGTTAACACTGAAGCTTTCTTT
TRBJ1-1	.	TRBV19	16	.	CASSNSPRKMNTEAFF	TGTGCCAGTAGTAACTCTCCAAGAAAGATGAACACTGAAGCTTTCTTT
TRBJ1-2	TRBD1	TRBV3-1/TRBV3-2	16	once	CASSQGDRLSRNGYTF	TGTGCCAGCAGCCAAGGGGACAGGCTAAGTCGGAATGGCTACACCTTC
TRBJ2-2	.	TRBV3-1/TRBV3-2	14	.	CASSRGANTGELFF	TGTGCCAGCAGCCGTGGGGCCAACACCGGGGAGCTGTTTTTT
TRBJ2-7	.	TRBV20-1	11	.	CSAPQGYEQYF	TGCAGTGCTCCACAGGGATACGAGCAGTACTTC